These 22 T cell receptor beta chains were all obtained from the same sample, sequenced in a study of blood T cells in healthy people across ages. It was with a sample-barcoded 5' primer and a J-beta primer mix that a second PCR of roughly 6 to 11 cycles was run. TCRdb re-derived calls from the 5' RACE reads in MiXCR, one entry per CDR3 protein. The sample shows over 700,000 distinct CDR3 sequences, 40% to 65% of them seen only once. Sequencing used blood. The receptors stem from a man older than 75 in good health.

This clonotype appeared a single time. The CDR3 spells CASSVDSIQGVKYEQYF. The DNA of the CDR3 is TGTGCCAGCAGCGTAGACTCCATACAGGGAGTGAAATACGAGCAGTACTTC. The gene calls are TRBV9 and TRBJ2-4; possible D gene TRBD1, 6 bases. The J call is in doubt because the DNA end fits TRBJ2-7 better. The CDR3 is 17 residues long. The V gene's germline CDR1 is SGDLS and CDR2 YYNGEE.

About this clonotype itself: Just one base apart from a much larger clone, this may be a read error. CDR3 residues: CATSLAGPYNEQYF. The CDR3 bases are TGTGCCACTTCACTAGCTGGGCCCTACAATGAGCAGTACTTC. This chain connects TRBV11-2 to TRBJ2-7; D might be TRBD2 (6 bases). Trimming left V 10 bases short and J 7 bases short, with 23 bases between. Germline CDR1 and CDR2: SGHAT and FQNNGV. CDR3 size: 14 residues.

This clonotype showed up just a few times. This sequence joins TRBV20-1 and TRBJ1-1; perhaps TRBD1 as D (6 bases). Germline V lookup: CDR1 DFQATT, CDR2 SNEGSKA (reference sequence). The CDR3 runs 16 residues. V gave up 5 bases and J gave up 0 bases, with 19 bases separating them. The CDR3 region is CSAERITGTLNTEAFF. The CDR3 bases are TGCAGTGCTGAGAGGATCACCGGGACACTGAACACTGAAGCTTTCTTT.

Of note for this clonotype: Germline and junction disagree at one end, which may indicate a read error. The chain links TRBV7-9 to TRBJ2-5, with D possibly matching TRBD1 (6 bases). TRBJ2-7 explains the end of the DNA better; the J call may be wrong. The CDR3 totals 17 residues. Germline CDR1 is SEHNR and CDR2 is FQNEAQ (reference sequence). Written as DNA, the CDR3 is TGTGACAGCAGCGCTGCAGATTGGGGGCAAAAGGGGAACGAGCAGTACTTC. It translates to CDSSAADWGQKGNEQYF.

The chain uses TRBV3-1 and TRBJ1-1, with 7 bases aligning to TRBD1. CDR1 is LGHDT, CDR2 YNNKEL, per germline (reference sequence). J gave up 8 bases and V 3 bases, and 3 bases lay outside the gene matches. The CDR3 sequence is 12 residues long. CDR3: CASSHRTGEAFF. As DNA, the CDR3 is TGTGCCAGCAGCCATCGGACAGGCGAAGCTTTCTTT. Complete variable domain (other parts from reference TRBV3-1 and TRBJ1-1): DTAVSQTPKYLVTQMGNDKSIKCEQNLGHDTMYWYKQDSKKFLKIMFSYNNKELIINETVPNRFSPKSPDKAHLNLHINSLELGDSAVYFCASSHRTGEAFFGQGTRLTVV.

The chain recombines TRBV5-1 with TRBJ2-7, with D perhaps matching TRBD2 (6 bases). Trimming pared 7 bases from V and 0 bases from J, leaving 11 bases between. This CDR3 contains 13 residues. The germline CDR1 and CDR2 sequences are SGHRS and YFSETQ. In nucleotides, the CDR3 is TGCGCCAGCGGTAGCGGCAGCTCCTACGAGCAGTACTTC. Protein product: CASGSGSSYEQYF.

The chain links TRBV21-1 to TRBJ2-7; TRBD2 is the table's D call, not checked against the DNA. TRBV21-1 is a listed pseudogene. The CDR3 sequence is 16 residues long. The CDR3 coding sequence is TGTGCCAGCAGCGTCGGGACTAGCGGGATCTCCTACGAGCAGTACTTC. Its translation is CASSVGTSGISYEQYF.

The CDR3 loop reads CASSYKAGTGTGTDTQYF. In DNA, the CDR3 is TGTGCCAGCAGTTACAAGGCCGGGACTGGGACGGGCACAGATACGCAGTATTTT. The rearrangement uses TRBV6-5 and TRBJ2-3; D possibly corresponds to TRBD2 (6 bases). The V end was cut by 2 bases, the J end by 1 base, with 19 bases between. This CDR3 region has 18 residues. In germline, CDR1 is MNHEY, CDR2 SVGAGI.

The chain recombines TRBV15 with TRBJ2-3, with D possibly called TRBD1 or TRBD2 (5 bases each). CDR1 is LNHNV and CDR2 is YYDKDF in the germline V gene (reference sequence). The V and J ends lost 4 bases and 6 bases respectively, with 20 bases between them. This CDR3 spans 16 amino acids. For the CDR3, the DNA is TGTGCCACCAGCACTCGACAGAATCCATGGGGGGATACGCAGTATTTT. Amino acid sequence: CATSTRQNPWGDTQYF.

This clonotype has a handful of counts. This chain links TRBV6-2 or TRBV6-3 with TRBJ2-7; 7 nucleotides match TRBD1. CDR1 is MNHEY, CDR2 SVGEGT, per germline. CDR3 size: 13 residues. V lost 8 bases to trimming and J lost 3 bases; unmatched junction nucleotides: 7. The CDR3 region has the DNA TGTGCCAGCCAAAGGGACAGATTCTACGAGCAGTACTTC. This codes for CASQRDRFYEQYF.

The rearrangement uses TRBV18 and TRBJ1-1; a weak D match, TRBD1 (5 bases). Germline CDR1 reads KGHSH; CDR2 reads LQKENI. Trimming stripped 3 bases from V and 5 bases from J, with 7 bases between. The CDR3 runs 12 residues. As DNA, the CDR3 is TGTGCCAGCTCACCCAAGGGGACTGAAGCTTTCTTT. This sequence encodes CASSPKGTEAFF.

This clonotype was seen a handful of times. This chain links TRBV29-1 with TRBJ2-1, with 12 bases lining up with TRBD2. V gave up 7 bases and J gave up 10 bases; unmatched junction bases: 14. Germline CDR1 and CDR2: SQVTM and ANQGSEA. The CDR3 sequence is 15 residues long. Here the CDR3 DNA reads TGCAGCGCCGCTCCCCTCGGACTAGCGGGAAAGGAGCAGTTCTTC. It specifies CSAAPLGLAGKEQFF.

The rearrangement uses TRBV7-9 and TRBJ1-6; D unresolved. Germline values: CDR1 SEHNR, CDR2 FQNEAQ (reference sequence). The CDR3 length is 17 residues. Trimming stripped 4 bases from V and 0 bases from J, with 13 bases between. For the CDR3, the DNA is TGTGCCAGCAGCTCAGTGGGAAGTAGCTCCTATAATTCACCCCTCCACTTT. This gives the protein CASSSVGSSSYNSPLHF.

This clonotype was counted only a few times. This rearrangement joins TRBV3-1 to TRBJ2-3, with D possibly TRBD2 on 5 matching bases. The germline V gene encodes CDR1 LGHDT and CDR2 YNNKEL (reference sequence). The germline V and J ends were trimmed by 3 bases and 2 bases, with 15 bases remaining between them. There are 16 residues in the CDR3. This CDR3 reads CASSQWGDGITDTQYF. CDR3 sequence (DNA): TGTGCCAGCAGCCAGTGGGGTGACGGGATCACAGATACGCAGTATTTT.

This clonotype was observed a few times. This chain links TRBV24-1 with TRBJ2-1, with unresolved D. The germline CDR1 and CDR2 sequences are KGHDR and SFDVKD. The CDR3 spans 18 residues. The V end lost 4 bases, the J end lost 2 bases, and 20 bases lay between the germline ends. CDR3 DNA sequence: TGTGCCACCAGTGACTCTCGTTCTGTGGACCACCCCTACAATGAGCAGTTCTTC. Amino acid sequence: CATSDSRSVDHPYNEQFF.

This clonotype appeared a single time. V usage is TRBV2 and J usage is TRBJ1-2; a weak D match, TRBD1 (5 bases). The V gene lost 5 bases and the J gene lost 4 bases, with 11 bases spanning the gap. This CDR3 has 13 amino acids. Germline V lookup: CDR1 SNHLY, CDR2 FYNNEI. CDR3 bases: TGTGCCAGCAGTTGGGACTTTTCCTATGGCTACACCTTC. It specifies CASSWDFSYGYTF.

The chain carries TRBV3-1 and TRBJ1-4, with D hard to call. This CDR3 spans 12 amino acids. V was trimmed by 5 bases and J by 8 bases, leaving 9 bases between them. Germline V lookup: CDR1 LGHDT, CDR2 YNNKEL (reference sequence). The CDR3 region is CASSDYGEKLFF. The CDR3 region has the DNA TGTGCCAGCAGCGACTACGGGGAAAAACTGTTTTTT.

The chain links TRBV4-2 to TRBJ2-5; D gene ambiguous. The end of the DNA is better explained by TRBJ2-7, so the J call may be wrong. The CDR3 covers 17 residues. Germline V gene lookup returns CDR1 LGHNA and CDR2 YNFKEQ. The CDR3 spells CASSQDVGPRVGYEQYF. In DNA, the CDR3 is TGTGCCAGCAGCCAAGATGTTGGGCCAAGGGTAGGGTACGAGCAGTACTTC.

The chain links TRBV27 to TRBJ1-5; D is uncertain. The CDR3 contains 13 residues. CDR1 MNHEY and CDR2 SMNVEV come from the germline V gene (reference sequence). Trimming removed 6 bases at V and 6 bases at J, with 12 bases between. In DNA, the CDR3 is TGTGCCAGCAGCCCCCTCGATGCTCAGCCCCAGCATTTT. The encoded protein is CASSPLDAQPQHF.

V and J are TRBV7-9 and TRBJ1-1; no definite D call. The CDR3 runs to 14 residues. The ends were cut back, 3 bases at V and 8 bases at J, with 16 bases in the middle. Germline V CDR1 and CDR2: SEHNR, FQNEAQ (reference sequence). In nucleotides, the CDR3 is TGTGCCAGCAGCTTGGAGGCGGGAGCCGGGGAAGCTTTCTTT. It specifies CASSLEAGAGEAFF.

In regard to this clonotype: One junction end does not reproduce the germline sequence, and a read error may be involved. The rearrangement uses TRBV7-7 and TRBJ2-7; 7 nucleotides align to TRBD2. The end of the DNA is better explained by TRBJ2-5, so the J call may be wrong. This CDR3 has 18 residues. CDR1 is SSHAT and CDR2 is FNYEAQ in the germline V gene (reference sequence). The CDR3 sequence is CASSRGRVGRESEKTQYF. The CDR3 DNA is TGTGCTAGCAGCAGAGGGCGAGTAGGGAGGGAGTCGGAAAAGACCCAGTACTTC.

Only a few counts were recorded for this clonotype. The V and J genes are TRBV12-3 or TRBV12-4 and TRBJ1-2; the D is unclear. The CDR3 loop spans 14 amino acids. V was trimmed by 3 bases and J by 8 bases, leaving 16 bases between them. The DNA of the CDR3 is TGTGCCAGCAGTTTGTATGCGGGCCAAGGGGGCTACACCTTC. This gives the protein CASSLYAGQGGYTF.